This TCR beta chain appears in the sequencing data of a study of OX40 agonist ivuxolimab in advanced cancers. Turning to the study itself: A history of anti-PD-1, anti-PD-L1 or anti-CTLA-4 therapy was acceptable, and 40% had some.

Sequencing was performed with immunoSEQ multiplex PCR; in TCRdb, only in-frame clones are kept and a portion is missing. The table has 60,000 to 75,000 clones, more than 70% seen once. Germline CDR1 is MGHDK and CDR2 is SYGVNS. This CDR3 is 16 amino acids long. V was shortened by 1 base and J by 1 base, with 11 bases between the two germline ends. The sequence was obtained from an adult with an advanced solid tumor such as melanoma, head and neck, liver or kidney cancer. This specimen consisted of CD4+ or CD8+ T cells sorted from blood, obtained in a trial of the OX40 agonist ivuxolimab. The J gene is TRBJ1-5, the V gene TRBV25-1, with D possibly TRBD1 on 5 matching bases. This CDR3 reads CASSESRGGSNQPQHF. CDR3 coding DNA: TGTGCCAGCAGTGAATCTAGGGGCGGGAGCAATCAGCCCCAGCATTTT. The full variable domain, its missing parts supplied by reference TRBV25-1 and TRBJ1-5, is EADIYQTPRYLVIGTGKKITLECSQTMGHDKMYWYQQDPGMELHLIHYSYGVNSTEKGDLSSESTVSRIRTEHFPLTLESARPSHTSQYLCASSESRGGSNQPQHFGDGTRLSIL.